This T cell receptor beta chain comes out of a study of blood T cell repertoires in COVID-19. Study summary: Samples of COVID-19 (acute and convalescent) were obtained from the United States, Italy and Spain. PBMCs, B-cell-depleted T cells, or T cells provided the cDNA or gDNA that made up the material.

Per the original data handling: Amplification from reference gene primers served as the basis for estimated nucleated cell counts. Only in-frame clones appear in the TCRdb table, and some are missing; sequencing was by immunoSEQ multiplex PCR. The DNA was the basis for D and trimming; V, J and clone size are from that table. The sample contains 180,000 or so clones, under 90% of which appear only once. This CDR3 spans 15 amino acids. J was trimmed by 1 base and V by 1 base; bases with no gene match: 3. Looked up from germline, CDR1 is SGHVS and CDR2 is FQNEAQ. The specimen was peripheral blood. The chain is built from TRBV7-8 and TRBJ2-7, with 8 positions matching TRBD2. The TCR originated in a man aged 35 to 55 with acute or convalescent COVID-19. The CDR3 bases are TGTGCCAGCAGCTTAGAAGCTAGCGGGTCCTACGAGCAGTACTTC. Translation: CASSLEASGSYEQYF.